Listed here is a single T cell receptor beta chain. Which antigen it targets is not known. Base quality data are lacking; no much larger clone is found one base away. One collaborating source in Seattle enrolled patients during active infection and followed them longitudinally through the course of disease. Each collaborating institution followed its own protocols to collect whole blood in K2EDTA tubes. For TCRbeta analysis, collaborator samples were shipped as frozen whole blood, as isolated PBMCs, or as DNA extracted from either sample type. The data were taken from a study of blood T cell repertoires in COVID-19 (dated by TCRdb to 2019 to 2021). For context, the study as a whole: The collaborator samples originated in the United States, Italy and Spain and spanned the acute and convalescent phases of COVID-19. The material from the prospective study consisted of cDNA or gDNA derived from T cells, B-cell-depleted T cells, or PBMCs. Deeply sampled blood TCRbeta repertoires from subjects exposed to, actively infected with, or recovered from COVID-19 were included in the dataset. A freely available public database, intended as a resource for researchers studying the immune response to SARS-CoV-2, is where the repertoires were released. The samples were drawn from the first 160 participants of the ongoing ImmuneRACE study and from 1,200 or so subjects provided by 6 global collaborators. Sample metadata almost always included a de-identified subject ID, COVID-19 status, age in years and sex. Where available, HLA class I and class II types were obtained from metadata supplied by the sample provider rather than from assay-based typing. What the study reported, not specific to this receptor: Clinical and demographic metadata were provided uncurated, with the amount varying by source and participant.

The immunoSEQ Assay, a bias-controlled multiplex PCR, was used to amplify TCRbeta CDR3 regions from genomic DNA. Regarding the original processing steps: The number of nucleated cells in each sample was estimated from the amplification of reference gene primers within the assay. To quantify the absolute abundance of each unique TCRbeta CDR3 rearrangement, sequence reads were collapsed and filtered. For each sample, productive Simpson clonality was calculated by taking the square root of Simpson's diversity index across productive rearrangements. The immuneACCESS repertoire file appears here via TCRdb, limited to in-frame rearrangements. These files lack a portion of the clones; in checked studies, under half of the deficit traces to unresolved V genes, and the cause of the others is not known. V and J calls and clone size are given by that table; D and trimming were obtained from the DNA. This sample lists around 470,000 clones; 80% to 90% were detected once. Of the sample, 0.8% to 0.9% falls within the top ten clones.

From V the trimming removes 4 bases and from J it removes 2 bases, while the gene matches leave 10 bases of the junction unaccounted for. The CDR3 runs 16 amino acids, cysteine and phenylalanine included. This entry keeps only the CDR3 DNA: 48 bases, framed from base 1. Based on the germline V gene, the CDR1 and CDR2 sequences are SGHDT and YYEEEE. This receptor chain uses TRBV5-6 and TRBJ2-3, with 7 central nucleotides matching TRBD2. The source material was peripheral blood. The TCR was taken from a man aged 18 to 30 with COVID-19, enrolled during active disease. The nucleotide sequence is TGTGCCAGCAGCCCGAGGGCGGGGGTAATCACAGATACGCAGTATTTT. Its product reads: CASSPRAGVITDTQYF.